Listed below are T cell receptor beta chains from one sample, sequenced in a study of human T cells and chemical hapten exposure. TCRdb ran MiXCR on the RACE reads and lists one entry per CDR3 protein. Of around 99,000 distinct CDR3 sequences in the sample, around 12% were seen once. This specimen consisted of whole blood, obtained in connection with sensitization to the hapten diphenylcyclopropenone (DPC). Source of these receptors: a middle-aged woman with alopecia areata. Some clones in this sample may be carry-over from other donors' samples. Both conserved end residues are part of each CDR3. D genes are given only for firm matches. Not every row has a clone size; where given, it reads once, few, many or a size class.

>many|TRBJ1-5|TRBV28|.
CASMLGDQPQHF
TGTGCCAGCATGTTGGGGGATCAGCCCCAGCATTTT
>.|TRBJ2-7|TRBV20-1|TRBD2
CSASTGTSGYEQYF
TGCAGTGCCTCCACCGGGACTAGCGGTTACGAGCAGTACTTC
>few|TRBJ2-7|TRBV27|TRBD2
CASKAGGTSYEQYF
TGTGCCAGCAAAGCGGGAGGAACGTCCTACGAGCAGTACTTC
>few|TRBJ2-7|TRBV28|.
CASRGSGTPEQYF
TGTGCCAGCAGAGGCTCCGGGACACCCGAGCAGTACTTC
>few|TRBJ1-4|TRBV28|.
CASRQLNEKLFF
TGTGCCAGCAGACAGCTTAATGAAAAACTGTTTTTT
>many|TRBJ1-2|TRBV20-1|.
CSARVARAIYGYTF
TGCAGTGCTAGGGTGGCCAGGGCCATCTATGGCTACACCTTC
>.|TRBJ1-1|TRBV9|.
CASSHDMNTEAFF
TGTGCCAGCAGCCACGACATGAACACTGAAGCTTTCTTT
>few|TRBJ2-3|TRBV6-2/TRBV6-3|.
CASRREDLVGGTQYF
TGTGCCAGCAGGAGGGAGGACCTAGTGGGCGGTACGCAGTATTTT
>few|TRBJ2-1|TRBV12-3/TRBV12-4|TRBD2
CASSMTSLSYNEQFF
TGTGCCAGCAGCATGACTAGCCTATCCTACAATGAGCAGTTCTTC
>many|TRBJ2-6|TRBV19|TRBD1
CASSIKGQFSDSGANVLTF
TGTGCCAGTAGTATAAAGGGACAGTTCTCCGACTCTGGGGCCAACGTCCTGACTTTC
>.|TRBJ2-2|TRBV14|.
CASSQFRDPVLSGELFF
TGTGCCAGCAGCCAATTCCGGGACCCGGTTCTGTCCGGGGAGCTGTTTTTT
>.|TRBJ1-3|TRBV7-9|.
CASSFPGQGSGNTIYF
TGTGCCAGCAGCTTTCCTGGGCAGGGGTCTGGAAACACCATATATTTT
>few|TRBJ1-2|TRBV27|TRBD1
CASSLSRGLDGYTF
TGTGCCAGCAGTTTATCGAGGGGGCTGGATGGCTACACCTTC
>.|TRBJ2-2|TRBV5-5|.
CASSLEATDYTGELFF
TGTGCCAGCAGCTTGGAGGCGACAGACTACACCGGGGAGCTGTTTTTT
>.|TRBJ2-1|TRBV6-2/TRBV6-3|.
CASSSREFTEQFF
TGTGCCAGCAGTTCCCGGGAGTTCACTGAGCAGTTCTTC
>.|TRBJ2-7|TRBV5-5|.
CASSFVPDSSYEQYF
TGTGCCAGCAGCTTCGTCCCGGACAGCTCCTACGAGCAGTACTTC
>many|TRBJ1-6|TRBV20-1|.
CSASGDTGNSPLHF
TGCAGTGCTAGCGGAGACACAGGGAATTCACCCCTCCACTTT
>.|TRBJ2-2|TRBV2|.
CASSEAMGTGELFF
TGTGCCAGCAGTGAAGCGATGGGGACCGGGGAGCTGTTTTTT
>few|TRBJ1-5|TRBV2|.
CASSAAATNQPQHF
TGTGCCAGCAGCGCAGCAGCAACAAATCAGCCCCAGCATTTT
>.|TRBJ2-3|TRBV28|.
CASSARRQSPSTDTQYF
TGTGCCAGCAGCGCCCGCAGACAGTCCCCAAGCACAGATACGCAGTATTTT
>many|TRBJ1-1|TRBV5-5|.
CASSLLGREDTEAFF
TGTGCCAGCAGCCTACTGGGTAGGGAAGACACTGAAGCTTTCTTT
>many|TRBJ2-7|TRBV18|.
CASSDQQGSYYEQYF
TGTGCCAGCTCAGACCAACAGGGTTCTTACTACGAGCAGTACTTC
>few|TRBJ2-2|TRBV25-1|.
CASSEAGNTGELFF
TGTGCCAGCAGTGAGGCAGGGAACACCGGGGAGCTGTTTTTT
>many|TRBJ2-7|TRBV7-8|.
CASSLGSPTYEQYF
TGTGCCAGCAGCTTAGGGAGCCCCACCTACGAGCAGTACTTC
>.|TRBJ2-5|TRBV3-1|.
CASSRDRLVAPYF
TGTGCCAGCAGCCGGGACCGACTCGTCGCTCCGTACTTC
>.|TRBJ2-5|TRBV28|.
CASRPTSLGETQYF
TGTGCCAGCAGACCGACCTCCCTGGGGGAGACCCAGTACTTC
>.|TRBJ2-1|TRBV5-4|.
CASSLIGRGANEQFF
TGTGCCAGCAGCTTGATTGGCCGCGGAGCCAATGAGCAGTTCTTC
>many|TRBJ1-1|TRBV27|.
CASSLLGRTFF
TGTGCCAGCAGTTTATTGGGCCGGACTTTCTTT
>many|TRBJ2-6|TRBV20-1|.
CSATPGSGANVLTF
TGCAGTGCTACCCCAGGGTCGGGGGCCAACGTCCTGACTTTC